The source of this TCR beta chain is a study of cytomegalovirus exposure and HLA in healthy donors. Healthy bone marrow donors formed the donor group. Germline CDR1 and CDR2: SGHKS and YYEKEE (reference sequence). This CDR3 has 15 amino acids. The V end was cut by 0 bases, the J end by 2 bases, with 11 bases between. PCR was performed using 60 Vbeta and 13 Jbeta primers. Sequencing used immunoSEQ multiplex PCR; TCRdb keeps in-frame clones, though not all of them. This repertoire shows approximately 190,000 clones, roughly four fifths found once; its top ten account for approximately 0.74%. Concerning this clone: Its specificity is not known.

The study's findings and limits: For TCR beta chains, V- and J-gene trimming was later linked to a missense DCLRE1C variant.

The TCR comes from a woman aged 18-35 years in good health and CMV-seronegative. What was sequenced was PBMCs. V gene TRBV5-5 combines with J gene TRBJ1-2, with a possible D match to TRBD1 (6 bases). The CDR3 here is CASSLVAGENYGYTF. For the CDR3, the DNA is TGTGCCAGCAGCTTGGTGGCAGGGGAAAACTATGGCTACACCTTC. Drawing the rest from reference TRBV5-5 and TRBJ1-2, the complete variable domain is DAGVTQSPTHLIKTRGQQVTLRCSPISGHKSVSWYQQVLGQGPQFIFQYYEKEERGRGNFPDRFSARQFPNYSSELNVNALLLGDSALYLCASSLVAGENYGYTFGSGTRLTVV.